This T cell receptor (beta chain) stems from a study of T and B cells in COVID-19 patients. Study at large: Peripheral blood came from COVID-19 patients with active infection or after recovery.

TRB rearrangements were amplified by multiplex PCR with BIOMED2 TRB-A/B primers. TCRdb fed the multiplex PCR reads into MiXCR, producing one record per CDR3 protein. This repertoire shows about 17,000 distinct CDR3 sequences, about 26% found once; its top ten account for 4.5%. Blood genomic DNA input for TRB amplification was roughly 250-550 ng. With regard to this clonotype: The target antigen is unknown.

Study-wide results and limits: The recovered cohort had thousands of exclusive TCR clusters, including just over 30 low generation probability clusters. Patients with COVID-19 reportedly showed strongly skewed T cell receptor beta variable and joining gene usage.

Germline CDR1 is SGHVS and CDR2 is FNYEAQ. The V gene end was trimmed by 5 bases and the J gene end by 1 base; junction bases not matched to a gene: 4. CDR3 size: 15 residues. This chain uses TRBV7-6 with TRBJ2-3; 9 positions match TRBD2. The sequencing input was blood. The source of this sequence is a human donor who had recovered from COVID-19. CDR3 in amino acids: CASSPRTSGTDTQYF. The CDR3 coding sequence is TGTGCCAGCAGCCCCCGGACTAGCGGCACAGATACGCAGTATTTT.